The 24 T cell receptor beta chains reported below all come from one sample, sequenced in a study of cytomegalovirus exposure and HLA in healthy donors. The PCR used 60 Vbeta and 13 Jbeta primers. The protocol was immunoSEQ multiplex PCR, while the TCRdb copy is restricted to in-frame clones and leaves out a portion. The profile shows approximately 200,000 clones, under 80% of them singletons. Sequenced input: PBMCs. Receptors originate from a girl between 2 and 10 years old in good health and CMV-seronegative.

The J gene is TRBJ1-3, the V gene TRBV5-4; TRBD1 matches 8 bases. The CDR3 is 14 residues long. Losses at the gene ends were 4 bases for V and 4 bases for J; bases not matched to a gene: 4. Per the germline V gene, CDR1 is SGHNT and CDR2 is YYREEE (reference sequence). As DNA, the CDR3 is TGTGCCAGCAGCCGCCGGGACAGGGGAAACACCATATATTTT. This sequence encodes CASSRRDRGNTIYF.

The rearrangement uses TRBV10-3 and TRBJ1-1; D gene uncertain. This CDR3 has 11 residues. Trimming shortened V by 10 bases and J by 2 bases, and 8 bases separated the two germline ends. CDR1 is ENHRY and CDR2 is SYGVKD in the germline V gene. CDR3 region: CATSLNTEAFF. For the CDR3, the DNA is TGTGCCACCAGCCTTAACACTGAAGCTTTCTTT.

The CDR3 coding sequence is TGTGCCAGCAGCCCCTCTCTGGACACGAATCTCATAGCTTTCTTT. Translation: CASSPSLDTNLIAFF. The chain joins TRBV9 to TRBJ1-1; possibly TRBD1 for D (5 bases). In germline, CDR1 is SGDLS, CDR2 YYNGEE. Trimming took 4 bases from V and 10 from J, leaving 23 bases between them. This CDR3 is 15 amino acids long.

The chain uses TRBV7-9 and TRBJ1-1, with D unresolved. The germline V gene encodes CDR1 SEHNR and CDR2 FQNEAQ (reference sequence). Between the trimmed V and J ends, which lost 8 bases and 3 bases, there was a span of 10 bases. The length of the CDR3 is 12 residues. Written as DNA, the CDR3 is TGTGCCAGCTCCTGGAGTGACACTGAAGCTTTCTTT. Translating it yields CASSWSDTEAFF.

V usage is TRBV10-2 and J usage is TRBJ2-7; TRBD1 might be the D (6 bases). CDR1 WSHSY and CDR2 SAAADI come from the germline V gene. The CDR3 is 10 residues long. Trimming took 9 bases from V and 6 from J, leaving 9 bases between them. CDR3 coding DNA: TGCGCCAGTAGCAGGGGCGAGCAGTACTTC. This translates into CASSRGEQYF.

The CDR3 region is CASSPQYVQGGEQYF. The CDR3 DNA reads as TGTGCCAGCTCACCACAGTATGTGCAGGGCGGCGAGCAGTACTTC. The rearrangement joins TRBV18 to TRBJ2-7; tentatively, D is TRBD1 (5 bases). The CDR3 runs to 15 residues. The V end lost 1 base, the J end lost 6 bases, and 16 bases lay between the germline ends. The germline V gene encodes CDR1 KGHSH and CDR2 LQKENI.

V is TRBV5-1 and J is TRBJ2-2, with 9 positions matching TRBD2. Unmatched junction bases numbered 4, after V lost 0 bases and J lost 1 base. The length of the CDR3 is 17 residues. In germline, CDR1 is SGHRS, CDR2 YFSETQ. In DNA form, the CDR3 reads TGCGCCAGCAGCTTGGTTAGCGGGAGATTGAACACCGGGGAGCTGTTTTTT. The encoded protein is CASSLVSGRLNTGELFF.

The J gene is TRBJ2-7, the V gene TRBV5-3; TRBD1 might be the D (6 bases). TRBV5-3 falls under the ORF class, with uncertain function. The CDR3 is 17 residues long. Trimming removed 5 bases at V and 4 bases at J, with 25 bases between. CDR3 protein: CARRQTRYRAPLYEQYF. DNA of the CDR3: TGTGCCAGAAGACAGACCCGATACAGGGCACCCCTATACGAGCAGTACTTC.

The CDR3 protein is CASSLGTGGTNEKLFF. In DNA, the CDR3 is TGTGCCAGCAGCTTGGGGACAGGGGGAACTAATGAAAAACTGTTTTTT. The chain uses TRBV7-7 and TRBJ1-4; 11 positions match TRBD1. Looked up from germline, CDR1 is SSHAT and CDR2 is FNYEAQ (reference sequence). Germline trimming cut 3 bases from V and 1 base from J; bases unmatched to any gene: 1. The CDR3 extends over 16 amino acids.

The chain combines TRBV12-5 with TRBJ2-1; 9 positions agree with TRBD1. This CDR3 is built from 15 residues. V shed 5 bases and J 4 bases; nucleotides not matched to a gene: 6. The germline CDR1 and CDR2 sequences are LGHNT and FRNRAP. CDR3 in amino acids: CASGIRQGGYNEQFF. CDR3 in DNA: TGTGCTAGTGGTATACGACAGGGGGGTTACAATGAGCAGTTCTTC.

This clone showed up just once. This chain connects TRBV4-1 to TRBJ2-3, with TRBD2 as a possible D gene (5 bases). CDR3 length: 16 amino acids. Trimming pared 4 bases from V and 0 bases from J, leaving 14 bases between. Germline CDR1 MGHRA, CDR2 YSYEKL. The CDR3 reads CASSLQAETSTDTQYF. CDR3 nucleotide sequence: TGCGCCAGCAGCCTCCAAGCGGAGACAAGCACAGATACGCAGTATTTT.

The chain carries TRBV5-5 and TRBJ1-6, with D tentatively TRBD1 (6 bases). CDR1 is SGHKS and CDR2 is YYEKEE in the germline V gene (reference sequence). Trimming stripped 2 bases from V and 6 bases from J, with 12 bases between. The length of the CDR3 is 15 residues. DNA for the CDR3: TGTGCCAGCAGCTTTTCGGACAGCTTTAATTCACCCCTCCACTTT. Translating it yields CASSFSDSFNSPLHF.

The chain uses TRBV7-9 and TRBJ1-1; D is unclear. V was trimmed by 5 bases and J by 6 bases, leaving 13 bases between them. In germline, CDR1 is SEHNR, CDR2 FQNEAQ (reference sequence). This CDR3 is 13 amino acids long. CDR3 region: CASSGGLVPEAFF. The DNA for the CDR3 is TGTGCCAGCAGCGGTGGGCTGGTTCCTGAAGCTTTCTTT.

The rearrangement joins TRBV10-3 to TRBJ2-7; 14 nucleotides match TRBD2. Germline trimming cut 8 bases from V and 2 bases from J; bases unmatched to any gene: 5. The CDR3 is 15 residues long. Looked up from germline, CDR1 is ENHRY and CDR2 is SYGVKD. This chain's CDR3 is CAIGTSGSPPYEQYF. The CDR3, as DNA: TGTGCCATCGGGACTAGCGGGAGTCCCCCCTACGAGCAGTACTTC.

This chain links TRBV2 with TRBJ1-2; 9 bases agree with TRBD1. This CDR3 comprises 12 residues. The V gene's germline CDR1 is SNHLY and CDR2 FYNNEI. V shed 7 bases and J 5 bases; nucleotides not matched to a gene: 2. The DNA of the CDR3 is TGTGCCAGCATTGGGACAGGGTATGGCTACACCTTC. Translation: CASIGTGYGYTF.

The V gene is TRBV29-1, the J gene TRBJ2-7; D may be TRBD1 (6 bases). The V end was cut by 6 bases, the J end by 4 bases, with 16 bases between. Germline V gene sequence: CDR1 SQVTM, CDR2 ANQGSEA. The CDR3 sequence is 13 residues long. The CDR3 region is CSVRGPGAYEQYF. As DNA, the CDR3 is TGCAGCGTCCGGGGACCAGGGGCGTACGAGCAGTACTTC.

The chain combines TRBV5-1 with TRBJ1-2; the D gene is possibly TRBD1 (6 bases). Germline CDR1 and CDR2: SGHRS and YFSETQ. V was clipped by 0 bases and J by 5 bases, with 20 bases between them. The length of the CDR3 is 17 residues. The CDR3 sequence is CASSLESQTGAGYGYTF. DNA of the CDR3: TGCGCCAGCAGCTTGGAGAGTCAGACAGGAGCCGGGTATGGCTACACCTTC. Based on the CDR3 plus reference TRBV5-1 and TRBJ1-2, the full variable domain is KAGVTQTPRYLIKTRGQQVTLSCSPISGHRSVSWYQQTPGQGLQFLFEYFSETQRNKGNFPGRFSGRQFSNSRSEMNVSTLELGDSALYLCASSLESQTGAGYGYTFGSGTRLTVV.

The gene calls are TRBV2 and TRBJ2-3; 7 positions match TRBD1. With 3 bases clipped from V and 3 bases from J, the junction kept 6 bases outside the gene matches. The V gene's germline CDR1 is SNHLY and CDR2 FYNNEI. The CDR3 is 15 amino acids. In nucleotides, the CDR3 is TGTGCCAGCAGTGATCCGACAGGGAAGACAGATACGCAGTATTTT. It codes for CASSDPTGKTDTQYF.

V gene TRBV2 combines with J gene TRBJ1-1, with D uncertain. The germline V gene encodes CDR1 SNHLY and CDR2 FYNNEI. V lost 4 bases to trimming and J lost 0 bases, with 12 bases between them. The CDR3 consists of 15 residues. The CDR3 reads CASSVDGLLNTEAFF. CDR3 nucleotide sequence: TGTGCCAGCAGTGTTGACGGACTTCTGAACACTGAAGCTTTCTTT.

The chain couples TRBV21-1 to TRBJ2-7; TRBD2, as called in the table, went unchecked against the DNA. TRBV21-1 is given as a pseudogene. The length of the CDR3 is 15 residues. CDR3 in DNA: TGTGCCAGCAGCAAAGGAGGGCTTGATCCCTACGAGCAGTACTTC. This gives the protein CASSKGGLDPYEQYF.

The rearrangement joins TRBV4-2 to TRBJ1-2; TRBD1 is a possible D gene (5 bases). The V gene's germline CDR1 is LGHNA and CDR2 YNFKEQ. V was trimmed by 0 bases and J by 4 bases, leaving 12 bases between them. The CDR3 is made up of 15 amino acids. The CDR3 DNA follows: TGTGCCAGCAGCCAAGACGTCAGGGAGGGCTATGGCTACACCTTC. Its translation is CASSQDVREGYGYTF.

The chain uses TRBV4-1 and TRBJ1-2; D might be TRBD1 (5 bases). The germline CDR1 and CDR2 sequences are MGHRA and YSYEKL. Trimming shortened V by 3 bases and J by 6 bases, and 11 bases separated the two germline ends. The CDR3 runs to 13 residues. CDR3 DNA: TGCGCCAGCAGCCATCTACAGGTAGATGGCTACACCTTC. Its translation: CASSHLQVDGYTF.

The gene calls are TRBV7-3 and TRBJ2-1, with 11 bases that match TRBD2. This CDR3 has 14 residues. CDR1 and CDR2 (germline): SGHTA, FQGTGA. The junction had 2 bases not matched to a gene; V was cut back by 5 bases and J by 5 bases. The CDR3 sequence is CASSLAGGNNEQFF. The CDR3 coding sequence is TGTGCCAGCAGCCTAGCGGGGGGCAACAATGAGCAGTTCTTC.

The chain combines TRBV2 with TRBJ2-3, with TRBD2 identical over 14 bases. The CDR3 runs to 16 residues. Germline CDR1 is SNHLY and CDR2 is FYNNEI. Losses at the gene ends were 4 bases for V and 2 bases for J; bases not matched to a gene: 2. The CDR3 protein is CASSGTSGGYTDTQYF. The CDR3 nucleotides read TGTGCCAGCAGTGGGACTAGCGGGGGGTACACAGATACGCAGTATTTT.